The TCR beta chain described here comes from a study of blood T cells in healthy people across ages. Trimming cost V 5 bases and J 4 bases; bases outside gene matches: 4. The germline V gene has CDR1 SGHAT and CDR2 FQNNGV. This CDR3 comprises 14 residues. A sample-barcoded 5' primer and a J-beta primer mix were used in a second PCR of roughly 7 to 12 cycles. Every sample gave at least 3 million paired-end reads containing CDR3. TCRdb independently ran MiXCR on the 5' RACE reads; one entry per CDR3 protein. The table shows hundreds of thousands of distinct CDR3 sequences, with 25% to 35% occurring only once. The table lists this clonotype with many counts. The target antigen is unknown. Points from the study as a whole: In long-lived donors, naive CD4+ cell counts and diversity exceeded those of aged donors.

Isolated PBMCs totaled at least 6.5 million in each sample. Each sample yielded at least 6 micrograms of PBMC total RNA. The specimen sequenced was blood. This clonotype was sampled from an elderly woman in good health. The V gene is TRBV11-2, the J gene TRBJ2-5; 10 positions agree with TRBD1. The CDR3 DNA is TGTGCCAGCAGCCCGACAGGGGGCGTAGAGACCCAGTACTTC. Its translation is CASSPTGGVETQYF.